This T cell receptor (beta chain) was documented in a study of shared clonotypes between healthy human individuals. Findings and caveats of the study: Non-shared clonotypes had lower generation probabilities than clonotypes shared by all four sorted-subset donors.

Sequencing used immunoSEQ multiplex PCR; TCRdb keeps in-frame clones, though not all of them. The sample lists 1.5 million to 1.9 million clones, roughly 98% occurring once. On this clone itself: Its matching antigen is unknown.

The CDR3 has 17 amino acids. CDR1 is MNHNS, CDR2 SASEGT, per germline. V gave up 3 bases and J gave up 0 bases, with 15 bases separating them. The origin of this receptor is a man in his thirties or forties in good health. The chain recombines TRBV6-1 with TRBJ1-5, with TRBD1 as a possible D gene (6 bases). Source material: naive CD4+ T cells sorted from blood. Subset of the sample: CD45RA+ positively selected. CDR3 region: CASSDSPGQPSNQPQHF. In DNA, the CDR3 is TGTGCCAGCAGTGATTCCCCCGGACAGCCTAGCAATCAGCCCCAGCATTTT.